What follows are 9 T cell receptor beta chains derived from one specimen sequenced in a study of blood T cell repertoires in COVID-19 (dated by TCRdb to the early 2020s). The receptor library was made with the immunoSEQ multiplex PCR assay. Held by TCRdb, this immuneACCESS table contains in-frame sequences only and omits some clones. Under half of the omission traces to an unresolved V gene where checked; the cause of the rest is unknown. The sample table lists over 150,000 clones, 80% to 90% of them with a count of one. The top ten clones comprise 7.3% of the sample. The sequenced sample consisted of PBMCs or T cells enriched from blood (not recorded which). The receptor source for this set is a man aged 45 to 65 who had recovered from COVID-19.

The J gene is TRBJ2-2, the V gene TRBV12-3 or TRBV12-4, with 8 bases lining up with TRBD2. CDR3 length equals 13 residues. V trimming: 3 bases; J trimming: 6 bases; junction bases outside the gene matches: 0. The CDR3 region is CASSLTSAGELFF. The CDR3 nucleotides are TGTGCCAGCAGTTTGACTAGCGCCGGGGAGCTGTTTTTT.

The V call is TRBV7-8, the J call TRBJ1-2; D is unclear. Between the trimmed V and J ends, which lost 5 bases and 4 bases, there was a span of 14 bases. Germline CDR1 is SGHVS and CDR2 is FQNEAQ. The CDR3 sequence is 14 residues long. The CDR3 is CASSLIPGGYGYTF. DNA of the CDR3: TGTGCCAGCAGCCTCATCCCTGGCGGCTATGGCTACACCTTC.

The chain recombines TRBV9 with TRBJ2-1, with 7 bases aligning to TRBD1. Per the germline V gene, CDR1 is SGDLS and CDR2 is YYNGEE. This CDR3 contains 14 residues. V was clipped by 2 bases and J by 5 bases; unmatched bases: 4. Written as DNA, the CDR3 is TGTGCCAGCAGCGTGGGGACAGTAAACAATGAGCAGTTCTTC. Translating gives CASSVGTVNNEQFF.

The chain couples TRBV13 to TRBJ2-5; D possibly corresponds to TRBD1 (5 bases). With 2 bases removed from V and 2 bases from J, the gap between germline ends came to 6 bases. CDR3 size: 13 residues. Germline CDR1 and CDR2: PRHDT and FYEKMQ (reference sequence). CDR3 amino acids: CASSLNRQETQYF. The CDR3 nucleotides read TGTGCCAGCAGCTTAAACAGGCAAGAGACCCAGTACTTC.

The chain uses TRBV7-8 and TRBJ2-5, with a possible D match to TRBD1 (6 bases). V was shortened by 1 base and J by 6 bases, with 9 bases between the two germline ends. CDR1 is SGHVS and CDR2 is FQNEAQ in the germline V gene. The CDR3 is 13 residues long. The CDR3 reads CASSLGQVQTQYF. The CDR3 nucleotides are TGTGCCAGCAGCTTAGGACAGGTACAGACCCAGTACTTC. Combining the CDR3 with reference TRBV7-8 and TRBJ2-5 gives the whole variable domain GAGVSQSPRYKVAKRGQDVALRCDPISGHVSLFWYQQALGQGPEFLTYFQNEAQLDKSGLPSDRFFAERPEGSVSTLKIQRTQQEDSAVYLCASSLGQVQTQYFGPGTRLLVL.

The chain employs TRBV4-2 and TRBJ2-3; perhaps TRBD2 as D (5 bases). The V and J ends lost 0 bases and 10 bases respectively, with 14 bases between them. From germline, CDR1 is LGHNA and CDR2 YNFKEQ. This CDR3 is 14 amino acids long. CDR3 bases: TGTGCCAGCAGCCAAGATCATGACGGGGTAGCGCAGTATTTT. Protein product: CASSQDHDGVAQYF.

The chain carries TRBV9 and TRBJ2-4; TRBD1 is a possible D gene (8 bases). Per germline, CDR1 SGDLS and CDR2 YYNGEE. The CDR3 runs to 14 residues. V lost 2 bases to trimming and J lost 7 bases, with 13 bases between them. The DNA for the CDR3 is TGTGCCAGCAGCGTTGGACAGGGAGGGAACATTCAGTACTTC. It specifies CASSVGQGGNIQYF. The whole variable domain, remainder taken from reference TRBV9 and TRBJ2-4, is DSGVTQTPKHLITATGQRVTLRCSPRSGDLSVYWYQQSLDQGLQFLIQYYNGEERAKGNILERFSAQQFPDLHSELNLSSLELGDSALYFCASSVGQGGNIQYFGAGTRLSVL.

The chain uses TRBV18 and TRBJ1-2, with D possibly TRBD1 on 6 matching bases. The V gene's germline CDR1 is KGHSH and CDR2 LQKENI. Trimming removed 6 bases from V and 4 bases from J, with 15 bases in between. This CDR3 comprises 14 residues. CDR3 in amino acids: CASSLGGAAYGYTF. CDR3 DNA sequence: TGTGCCAGCTCCCTCGGGGGGGCCGCCTATGGCTACACCTTC. The complete variable domain, with remaining parts taken from reference TRBV18 and TRBJ1-2, reads NAGVMQNPRHLVRRRGQEARLRCSPMKGHSHVYWYRQLPEEGLKFMVYLQKENIIDESGMPKERFSAEFPKEGPSILRIQQVVRGDSAAYFCASSLGGAAYGYTFGSGTRLTVV.

The rearrangement links TRBV6-2 or TRBV6-3 to TRBJ1-2; 7 bases are a match to TRBD1. J gave up 2 bases and V 3 bases, and 3 bases lay outside the gene matches. This CDR3 region has 14 residues. CDR1 MNHEY and CDR2 SVGEGT come from the germline V gene. The CDR3: CASSYSRGNYGYTF. The CDR3, as DNA: TGTGCCAGCAGTTATTCCAGGGGGAACTATGGCTACACCTTC.